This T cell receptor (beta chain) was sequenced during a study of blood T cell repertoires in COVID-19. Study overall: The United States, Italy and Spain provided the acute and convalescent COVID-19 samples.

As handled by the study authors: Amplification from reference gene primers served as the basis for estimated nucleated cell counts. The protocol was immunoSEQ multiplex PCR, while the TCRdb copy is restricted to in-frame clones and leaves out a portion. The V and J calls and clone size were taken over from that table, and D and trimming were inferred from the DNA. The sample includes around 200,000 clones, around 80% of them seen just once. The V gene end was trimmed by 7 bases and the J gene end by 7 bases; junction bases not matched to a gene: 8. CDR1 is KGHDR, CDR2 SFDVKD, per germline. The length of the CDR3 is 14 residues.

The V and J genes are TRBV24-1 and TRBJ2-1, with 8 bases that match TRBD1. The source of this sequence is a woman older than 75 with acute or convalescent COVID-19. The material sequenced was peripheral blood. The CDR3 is CATSTQGVLNEQFF. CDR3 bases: TGTGCCACCAGCACACAGGGGGTCTTGAATGAGCAGTTCTTC.